Sequencing of this T cell receptor beta chain was carried out in a study of cytomegalovirus exposure and HLA in healthy donors. The PCR made use of 60 Vbeta and 13 Jbeta primers. TCRdb's copy holds only in-frame clones and misses some; the assay was immunoSEQ multiplex PCR. The data contain fewer than 180,000 clones, roughly 80% of them singletons. General observations from the study: The authors considered a cluster of highly shared sequence variants likely to be a sequencing artifact.

The CDR3 has 16 residues. Germline V gene data show CDR1 as SEHNR and CDR2 as FQNEAQ (reference sequence). V was clipped by 5 bases and J by 3 bases; unmatched bases: 11. This clone was seen more than once but under ten times. Its antigen is not known. This receptor was obtained from a human donor in good health. Material for sequencing was PBMCs. This sequence joins TRBV7-9 and TRBJ2-3; 7 bases are a match to TRBD2. The CDR3 spells CASSSAGLPETDTQYF. In DNA, the CDR3 is TGTGCCAGCAGCAGCGCGGGACTACCAGAGACAGATACGCAGTATTTT.